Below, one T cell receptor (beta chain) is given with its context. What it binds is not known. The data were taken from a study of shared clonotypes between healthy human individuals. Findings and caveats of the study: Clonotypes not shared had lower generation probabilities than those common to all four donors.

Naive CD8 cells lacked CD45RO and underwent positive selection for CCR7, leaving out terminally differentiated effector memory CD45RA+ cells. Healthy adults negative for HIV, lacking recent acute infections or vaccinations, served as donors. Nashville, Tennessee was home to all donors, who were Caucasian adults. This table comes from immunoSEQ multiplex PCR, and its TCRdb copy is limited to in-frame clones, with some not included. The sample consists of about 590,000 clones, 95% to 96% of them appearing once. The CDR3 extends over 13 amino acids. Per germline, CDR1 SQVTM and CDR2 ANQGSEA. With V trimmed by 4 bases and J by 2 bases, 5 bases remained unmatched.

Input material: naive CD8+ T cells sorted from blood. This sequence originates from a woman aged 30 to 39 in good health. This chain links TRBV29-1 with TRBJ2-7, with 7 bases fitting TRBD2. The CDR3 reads CSVAQRDPYEQYF. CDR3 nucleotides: TGCAGCGTTGCCCAGCGGGACCCCTACGAGCAGTACTTC.